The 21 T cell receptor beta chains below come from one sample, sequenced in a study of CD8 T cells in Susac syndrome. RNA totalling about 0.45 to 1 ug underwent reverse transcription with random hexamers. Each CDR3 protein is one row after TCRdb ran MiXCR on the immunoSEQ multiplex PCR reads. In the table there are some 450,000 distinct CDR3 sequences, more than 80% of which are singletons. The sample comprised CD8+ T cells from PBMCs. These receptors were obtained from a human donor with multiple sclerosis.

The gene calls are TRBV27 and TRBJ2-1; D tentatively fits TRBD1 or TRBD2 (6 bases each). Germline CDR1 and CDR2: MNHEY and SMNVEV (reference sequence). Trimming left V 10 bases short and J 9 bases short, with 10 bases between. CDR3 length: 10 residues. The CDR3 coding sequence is TGTGCCACAAGGGGGGTTGAGCAGTTCTTC. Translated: CATRGVEQFF.

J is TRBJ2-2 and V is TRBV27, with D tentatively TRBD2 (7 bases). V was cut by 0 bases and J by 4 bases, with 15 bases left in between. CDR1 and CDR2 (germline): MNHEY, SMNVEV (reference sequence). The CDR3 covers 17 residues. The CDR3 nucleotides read TGTGCCAGCAGTTTATCGGGGGCGGGAGCGGTCACCGGGGAGCTGTTTTTT. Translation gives CASSLSGAGAVTGELFF.

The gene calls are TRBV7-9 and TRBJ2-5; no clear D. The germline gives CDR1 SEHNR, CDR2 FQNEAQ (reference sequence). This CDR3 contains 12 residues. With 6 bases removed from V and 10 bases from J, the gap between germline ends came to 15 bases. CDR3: CASSPAPVDQYF. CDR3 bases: TGTGCCAGCAGTCCCGCCCCTGTGGACCAGTACTTC.

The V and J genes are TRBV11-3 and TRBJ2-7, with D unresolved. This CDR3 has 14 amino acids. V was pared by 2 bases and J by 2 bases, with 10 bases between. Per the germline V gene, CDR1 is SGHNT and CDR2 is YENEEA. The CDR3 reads CASSLWVCTYEQYF. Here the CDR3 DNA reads TGTGCCAGCAGCTTATGGGTTTGTACCTACGAGCAGTACTTC.

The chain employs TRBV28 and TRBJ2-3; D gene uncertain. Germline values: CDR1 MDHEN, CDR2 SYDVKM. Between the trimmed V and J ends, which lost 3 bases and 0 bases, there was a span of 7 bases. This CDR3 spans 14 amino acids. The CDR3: CASSFSDSTDTQYF. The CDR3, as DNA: TGTGCCAGCAGTTTCAGCGACAGCACAGATACGCAGTATTTT.

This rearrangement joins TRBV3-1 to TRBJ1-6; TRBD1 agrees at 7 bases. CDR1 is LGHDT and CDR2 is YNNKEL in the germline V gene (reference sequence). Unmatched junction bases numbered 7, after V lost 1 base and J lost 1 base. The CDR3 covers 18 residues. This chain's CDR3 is CASSQGDREGSYNSPLHF. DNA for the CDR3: TGTGCCAGCAGCCAAGGAGACAGGGAAGGTTCCTATAATTCACCCCTCCACTTT.

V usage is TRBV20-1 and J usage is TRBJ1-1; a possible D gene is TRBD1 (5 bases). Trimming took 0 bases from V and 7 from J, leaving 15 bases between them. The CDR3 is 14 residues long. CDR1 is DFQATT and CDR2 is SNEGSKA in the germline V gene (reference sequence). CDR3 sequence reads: CSARDWQGRGEAFF. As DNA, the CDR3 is TGCAGTGCTAGAGACTGGCAGGGCAGAGGTGAAGCTTTCTTT.

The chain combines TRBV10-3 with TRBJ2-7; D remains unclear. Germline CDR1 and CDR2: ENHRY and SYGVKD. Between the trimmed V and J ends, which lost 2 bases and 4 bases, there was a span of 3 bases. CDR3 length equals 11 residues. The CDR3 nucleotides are TGTGCCATCAGTGAGAATTACGAGCAGTACTTC. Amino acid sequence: CAISENYEQYF.

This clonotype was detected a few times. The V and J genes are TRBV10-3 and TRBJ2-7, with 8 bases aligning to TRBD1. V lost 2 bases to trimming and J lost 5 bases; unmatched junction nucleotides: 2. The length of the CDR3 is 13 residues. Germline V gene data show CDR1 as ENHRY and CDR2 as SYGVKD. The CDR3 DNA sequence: TGTGCCATCAGTGAGGGACAGGGTGACGAGCAGTACTTC. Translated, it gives CAISEGQGDEQYF.

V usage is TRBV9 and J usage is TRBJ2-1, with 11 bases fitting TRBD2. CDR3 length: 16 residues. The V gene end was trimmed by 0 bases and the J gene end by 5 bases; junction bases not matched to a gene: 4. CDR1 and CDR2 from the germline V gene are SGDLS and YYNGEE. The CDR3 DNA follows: TGTGCCAGCAGCGTAGAGACTAGCGGGATGAACAATGAGCAGTTCTTC. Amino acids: CASSVETSGMNNEQFF.

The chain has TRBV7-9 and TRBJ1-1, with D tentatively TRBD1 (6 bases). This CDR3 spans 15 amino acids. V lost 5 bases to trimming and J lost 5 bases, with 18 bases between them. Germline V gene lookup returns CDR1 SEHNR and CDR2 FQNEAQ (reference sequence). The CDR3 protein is CASSISGQGFTEAFF. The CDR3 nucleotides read TGTGCCAGCAGCATTTCGGGACAAGGCTTTACTGAAGCTTTCTTT.

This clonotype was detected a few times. CDR3 region: CASSEDLNTEAFF. In DNA, the CDR3 is TGTGCCAGCAGCGAGGACCTGAACACTGAAGCTTTCTTT. J is TRBJ1-1 and V is TRBV27; no clear D. Germline values: CDR1 MNHEY, CDR2 SMNVEV (reference sequence). Trimming pared 6 bases from V and 0 bases from J, leaving 8 bases between. The CDR3 spans 13 residues.

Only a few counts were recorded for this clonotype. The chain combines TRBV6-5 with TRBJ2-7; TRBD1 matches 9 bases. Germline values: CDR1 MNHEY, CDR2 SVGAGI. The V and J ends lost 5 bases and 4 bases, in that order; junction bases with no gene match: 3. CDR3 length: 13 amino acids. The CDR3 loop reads CASSTGTGYEQYF. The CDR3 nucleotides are TGTGCCAGCAGTACCGGGACAGGGTACGAGCAGTACTTC.

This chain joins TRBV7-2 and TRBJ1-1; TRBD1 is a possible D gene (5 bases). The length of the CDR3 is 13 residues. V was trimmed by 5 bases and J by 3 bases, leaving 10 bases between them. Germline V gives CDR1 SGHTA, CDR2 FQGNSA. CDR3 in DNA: TGTGCCAGCAGCACCCGGGGGTACACTGAAGCTTTCTTT. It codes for CASSTRGYTEAFF.

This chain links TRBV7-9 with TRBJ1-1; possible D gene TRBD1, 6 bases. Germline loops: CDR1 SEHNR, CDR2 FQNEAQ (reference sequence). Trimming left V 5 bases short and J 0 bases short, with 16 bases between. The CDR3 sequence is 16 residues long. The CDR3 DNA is TGTGCCAGCAGCCCCCCCAGGGGTTCGGTGAACACTGAAGCTTTCTTT. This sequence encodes CASSPPRGSVNTEAFF.

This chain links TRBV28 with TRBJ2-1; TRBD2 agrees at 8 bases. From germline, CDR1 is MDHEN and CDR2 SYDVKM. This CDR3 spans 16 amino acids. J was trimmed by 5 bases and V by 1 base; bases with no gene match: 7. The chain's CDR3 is CASSLFSRGGNNEQFF. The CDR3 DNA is TGTGCCAGCAGTTTATTCTCTCGGGGGGGGAACAATGAGCAGTTCTTC.

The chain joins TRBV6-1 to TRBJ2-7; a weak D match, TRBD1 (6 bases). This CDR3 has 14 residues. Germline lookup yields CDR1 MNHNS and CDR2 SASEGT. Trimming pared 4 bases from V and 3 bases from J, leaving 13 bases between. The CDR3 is CASSVLGQNYEQYF. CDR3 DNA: TGTGCCAGCAGTGTTCTCGGACAGAACTACGAGCAGTACTTC.

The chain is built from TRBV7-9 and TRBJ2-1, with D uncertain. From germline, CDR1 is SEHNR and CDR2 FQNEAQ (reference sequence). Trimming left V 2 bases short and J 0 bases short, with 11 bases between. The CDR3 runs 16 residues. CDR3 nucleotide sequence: TGTGCCAGCAGCTTAAGCGCGGCACCCTCCTACAATGAGCAGTTCTTC. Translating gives CASSLSAAPSYNEQFF.

This CDR3 reads CSVGWGQGGPSTGELFF. CDR3 nucleotides: TGCAGCGTTGGATGGGGACAGGGGGGACCGAGCACCGGGGAGCTGTTTTTT. The chain employs TRBV29-1 and TRBJ2-2; 11 bases map to TRBD1. CDR3 length equals 17 residues. The J segment lost 4 bases and the V segment lost 4 bases, leaving 11 bases of the junction unmatched. Germline values: CDR1 SQVTM, CDR2 ANQGSEA.

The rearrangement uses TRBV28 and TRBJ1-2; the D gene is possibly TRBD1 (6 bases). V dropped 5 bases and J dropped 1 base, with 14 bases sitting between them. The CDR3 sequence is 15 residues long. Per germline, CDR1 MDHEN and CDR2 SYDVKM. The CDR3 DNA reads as TGTGCCAGCAGTGGATTCCAGGGGAATAACTATGGCTACACCTTC. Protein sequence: CASSGFQGNNYGYTF.

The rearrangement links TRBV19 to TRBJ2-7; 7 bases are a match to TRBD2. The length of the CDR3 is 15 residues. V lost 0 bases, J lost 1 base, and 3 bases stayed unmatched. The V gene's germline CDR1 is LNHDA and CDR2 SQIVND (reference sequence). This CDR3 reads CASSIEGSGSYEQYF. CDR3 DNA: TGTGCCAGTAGTATAGAAGGTAGCGGGTCCTACGAGCAGTACTTC.